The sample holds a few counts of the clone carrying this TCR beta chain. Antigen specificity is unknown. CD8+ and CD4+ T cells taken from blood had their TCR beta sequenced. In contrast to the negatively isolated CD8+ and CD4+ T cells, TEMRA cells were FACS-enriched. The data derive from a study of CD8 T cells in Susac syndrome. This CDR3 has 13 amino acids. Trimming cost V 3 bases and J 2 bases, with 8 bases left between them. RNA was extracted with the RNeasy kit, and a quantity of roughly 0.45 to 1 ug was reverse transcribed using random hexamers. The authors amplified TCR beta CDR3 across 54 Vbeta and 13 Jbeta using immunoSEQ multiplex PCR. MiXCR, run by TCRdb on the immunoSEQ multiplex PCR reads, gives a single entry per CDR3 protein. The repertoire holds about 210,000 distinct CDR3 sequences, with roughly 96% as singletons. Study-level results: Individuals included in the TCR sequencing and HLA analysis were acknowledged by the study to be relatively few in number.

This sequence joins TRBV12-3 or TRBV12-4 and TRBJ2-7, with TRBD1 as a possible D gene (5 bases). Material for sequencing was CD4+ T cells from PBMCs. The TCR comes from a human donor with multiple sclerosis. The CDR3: CASSFGRAYEQYF. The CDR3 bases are TGTGCCAGCAGTTTCGGCAGGGCCTACGAGCAGTACTTC.